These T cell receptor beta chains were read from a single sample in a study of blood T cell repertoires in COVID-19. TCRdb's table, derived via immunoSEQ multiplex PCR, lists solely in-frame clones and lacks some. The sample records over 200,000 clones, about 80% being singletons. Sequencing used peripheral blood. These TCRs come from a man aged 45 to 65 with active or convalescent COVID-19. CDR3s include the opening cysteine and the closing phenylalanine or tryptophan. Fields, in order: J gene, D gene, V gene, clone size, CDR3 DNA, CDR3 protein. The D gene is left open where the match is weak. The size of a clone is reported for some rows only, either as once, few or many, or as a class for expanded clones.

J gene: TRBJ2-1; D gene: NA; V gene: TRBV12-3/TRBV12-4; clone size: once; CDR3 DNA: TGTGCCAGCAGTTTCGAGGTCCGGGATGAGCAGTTCTTC; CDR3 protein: CASSFEVRDEQFF
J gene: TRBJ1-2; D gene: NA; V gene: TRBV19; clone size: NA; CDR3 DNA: TGTGCCAGTAGTAACAACAGGGCCTATGGCTACACCTTC; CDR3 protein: CASSNNRAYGYTF
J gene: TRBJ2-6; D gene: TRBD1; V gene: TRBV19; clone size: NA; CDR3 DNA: TGTGCCAGTACCCCTTCAGGGGGAGTATCTGGGGCCAACGTCCTGACTTTC; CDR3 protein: CASTPSGGVSGANVLTF
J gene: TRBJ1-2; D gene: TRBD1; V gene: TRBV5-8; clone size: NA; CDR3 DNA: TGTGCCAGCAGCACCGGACAGGGGTATTATGGCTACACCTTC; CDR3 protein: CASSTGQGYYGYTF
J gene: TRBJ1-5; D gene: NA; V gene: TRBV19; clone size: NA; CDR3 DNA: TGTGCCAGTAGTATTGGGGGCGTCAATCAGCCCCAGCATTTT; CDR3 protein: CASSIGGVNQPQHF
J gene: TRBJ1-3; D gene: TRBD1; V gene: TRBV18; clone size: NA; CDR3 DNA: TGTGCCAGCTCACCAGTGGGACAGTCCTCTGGAAACACCATATATTTT; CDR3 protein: CASSPVGQSSGNTIYF
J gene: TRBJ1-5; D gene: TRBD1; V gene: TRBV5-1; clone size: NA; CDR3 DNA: TGCGCCAGCAGCCTTACAGGGGGCTGGGATCAGCCCCAGCATTTT; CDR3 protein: CASSLTGGWDQPQHF
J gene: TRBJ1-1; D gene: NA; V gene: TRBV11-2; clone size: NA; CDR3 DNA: TGTGCCAGCAGCTTATCACGGACGGGAAGCGCTGAAGCTTTCTTT; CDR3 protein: CASSLSRTGSAEAFF
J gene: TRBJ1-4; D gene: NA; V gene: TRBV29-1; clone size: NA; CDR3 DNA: TGCAGCGTAGGCGAGGCATCAAGGGAAAAACTGTTTTTT; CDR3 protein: CSVGEASREKLFF
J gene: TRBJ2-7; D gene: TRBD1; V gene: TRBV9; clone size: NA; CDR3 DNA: TGTGCCAGCAGCGTAGCTGGGACAGATTCCTACGAGCAGTACTTC; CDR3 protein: CASSVAGTDSYEQYF
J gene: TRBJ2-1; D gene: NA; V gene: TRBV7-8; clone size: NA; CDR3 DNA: TGTGCCAGCAGCCCGCGGGCGGACAATGAGCAGTTCTTC; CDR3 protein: CASSPRADNEQFF
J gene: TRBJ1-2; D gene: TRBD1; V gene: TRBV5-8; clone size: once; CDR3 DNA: TGTGCCAGCAGCTTGGCCAGGGGGCTGGGTATCCCTAACTATGGCTACACCTTC; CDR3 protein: CASSLARGLGIPNYGYTF
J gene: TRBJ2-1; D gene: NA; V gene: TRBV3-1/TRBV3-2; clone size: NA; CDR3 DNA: TGTGCCAGCAGCCAAGGGGCAGGGCCCCACAATGAGCAGTTCTTC; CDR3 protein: CASSQGAGPHNEQFF
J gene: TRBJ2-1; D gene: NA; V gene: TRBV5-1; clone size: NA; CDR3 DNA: TGCGCCAGCAGCTTGGACACCCCGGGGGTCTATGAGCAGTTCTTC; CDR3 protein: CASSLDTPGVYEQFF
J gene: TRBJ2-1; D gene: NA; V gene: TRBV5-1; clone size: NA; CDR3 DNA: TGCGCCAGCAGCTTGGGACAGGTGAAGGTCAATGAGCAGTTCTTC; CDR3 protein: CASSLGQVKVNEQFF
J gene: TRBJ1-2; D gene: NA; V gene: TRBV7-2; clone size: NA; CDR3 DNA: TGTGCCAGCAGCTTAGCGCTTACAAGGGTCGGAGGCTATGGCTACACCTTC; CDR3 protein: CASSLALTRVGGYGYTF
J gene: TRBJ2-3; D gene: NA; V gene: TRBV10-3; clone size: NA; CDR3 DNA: TGTGCCATCAGTGAGTCGTGGGGGGGCTCAGATACGCAGTATTTT; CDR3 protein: CAISESWGGSDTQYF
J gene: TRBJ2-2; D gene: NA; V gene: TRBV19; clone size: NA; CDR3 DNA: TGTGCCAGTAGTACGACAGTCACCGGGGAGCTGTTTTTT; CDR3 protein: CASSTTVTGELFF
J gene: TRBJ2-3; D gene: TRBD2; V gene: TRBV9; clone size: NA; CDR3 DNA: TGTGCCAGCTCGTCGGGACTAGCTTCGGATACGCAGTATTTT; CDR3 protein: CASSSGLASDTQYF
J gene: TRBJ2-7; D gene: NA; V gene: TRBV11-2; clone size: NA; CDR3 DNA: TGTGCCAGCAGCTCATCGACGGGAGTCTCCTACGAGCAGTACTTC; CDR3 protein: CASSSSTGVSYEQYF
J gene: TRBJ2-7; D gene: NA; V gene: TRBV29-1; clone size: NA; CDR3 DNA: TGCAGCGTTGACGGGTCCGGGTACGAGCAGTACTTC; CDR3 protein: CSVDGSGYEQYF
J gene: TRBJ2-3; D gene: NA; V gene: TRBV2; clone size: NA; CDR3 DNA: TGTGCCAGCAGCCCGGGCGGGGATACGCAGTATTTT; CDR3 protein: CASSPGGDTQYF
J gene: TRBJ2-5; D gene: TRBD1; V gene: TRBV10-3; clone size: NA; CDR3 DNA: TGTGCCATCAGTTCAAGAATAGGGGGCGAAGAGACCCAGTACTTC; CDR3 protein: CAISSRIGGEETQYF
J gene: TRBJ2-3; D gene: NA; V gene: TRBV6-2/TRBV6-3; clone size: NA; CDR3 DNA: TGTGCCAGCAGTGGCGGAGCGGAGGGTACGCAGTATTTT; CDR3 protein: CASSGGAEGTQYF
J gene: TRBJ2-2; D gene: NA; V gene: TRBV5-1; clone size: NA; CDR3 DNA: TGCGCCAGCAGCTTGAGGACAGATAACACCGGGGAGCTGTTTTTT; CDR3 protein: CASSLRTDNTGELFF
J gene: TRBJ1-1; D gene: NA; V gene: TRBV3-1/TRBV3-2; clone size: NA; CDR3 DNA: TGTGCCAGCAGCCCCGCGCATAACACTGAAGCTTTCTTT; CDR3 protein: CASSPAHNTEAFF
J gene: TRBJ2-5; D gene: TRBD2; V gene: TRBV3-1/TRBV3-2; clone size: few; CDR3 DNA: TGTGCCAGCAGCCAAGAGCGGGGACTAGCGCCCCAAGAGACCCAGTACTTC; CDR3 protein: CASSQERGLAPQETQYF
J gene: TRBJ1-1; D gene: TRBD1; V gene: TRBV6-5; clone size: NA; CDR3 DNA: TGTGCCAGCAGGAACAGGGGTAACACTGAAGCTTTCTTT; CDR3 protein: CASRNRGNTEAFF
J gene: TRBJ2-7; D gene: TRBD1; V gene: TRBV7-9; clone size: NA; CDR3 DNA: TGTGCCAGCAGCTCCGCCGGGACAGGGGCTCATGAGCAGTACTTC; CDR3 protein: CASSSAGTGAHEQYF
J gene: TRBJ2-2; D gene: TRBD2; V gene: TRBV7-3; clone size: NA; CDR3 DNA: TGTGCCAGCAGCTCGAGCGGGGCCGGGGAGCTGTTTTTT; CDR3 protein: CASSSSGAGELFF
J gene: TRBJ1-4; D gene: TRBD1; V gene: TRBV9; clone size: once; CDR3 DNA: TGTGCCAGCAGCCGAGGCGACAGGGCGGGGATGCAAAAACTGTTTTTT; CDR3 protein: CASSRGDRAGMQKLFF
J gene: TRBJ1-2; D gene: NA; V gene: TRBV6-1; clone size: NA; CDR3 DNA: TGTGCCAGCAGTGACGGGAGAATCTATGGCTACACCTTC; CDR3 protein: CASSDGRIYGYTF
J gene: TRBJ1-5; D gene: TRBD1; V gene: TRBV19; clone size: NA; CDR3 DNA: TGTGCCAGTCGGGCGACAGGGGGCAATCAGCCCCAGCATTTT; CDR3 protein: CASRATGGNQPQHF
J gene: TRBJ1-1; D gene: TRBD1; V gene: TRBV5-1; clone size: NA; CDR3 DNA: TGCGCCAGCAGCTTGGGACAGGGAATAGATGGGAATAAGGTGAACACTGAAGCTTTCTTT; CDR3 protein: CASSLGQGIDGNKVNTEAFF
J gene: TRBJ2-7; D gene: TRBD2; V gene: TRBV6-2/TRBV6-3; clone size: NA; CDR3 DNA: TGTGCCAGCAGTTACTCCAGCGGGGGGATCTCCCACGAGCAGTACTTC; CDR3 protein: CASSYSSGGISHEQYF
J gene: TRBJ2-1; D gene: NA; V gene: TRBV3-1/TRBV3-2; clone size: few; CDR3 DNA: TGTGCCAGCAGCCAGTTGGGGCGGGAGCAGTTCTTC; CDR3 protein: CASSQLGREQFF
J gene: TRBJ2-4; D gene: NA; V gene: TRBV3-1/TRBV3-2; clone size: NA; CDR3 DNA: TGTGCCAGCAGCCCCCAAGGCGGAGCCAAAAACATTCAGTACTTC; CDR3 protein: CASSPQGGAKNIQYF
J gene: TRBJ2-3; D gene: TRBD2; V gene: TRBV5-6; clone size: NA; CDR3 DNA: TGTGCCAGCAGCTTGTCTTCTTCGTTGACTAGCGGGGGGAAAGATACGCAGTATTTT; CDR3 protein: CASSLSSSLTSGGKDTQYF
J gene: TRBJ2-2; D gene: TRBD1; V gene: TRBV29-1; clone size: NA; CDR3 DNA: TGCAGCGCCGGACAGGTGTCCGGGGAGCTGTTTTTT; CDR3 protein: CSAGQVSGELFF
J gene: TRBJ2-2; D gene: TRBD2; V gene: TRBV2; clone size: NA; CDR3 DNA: TGTGCCAGCAGTGTGGGACTAGCGTCGAACACCGGGGAGCTGTTTTTT; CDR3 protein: CASSVGLASNTGELFF
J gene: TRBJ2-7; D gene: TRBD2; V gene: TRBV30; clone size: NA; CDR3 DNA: TGTGCCTGGAGGGGGAGGCGGCCTAGCGGGGGCCAATACGAGCAGTACTTC; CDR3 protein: CAWRGRRPSGGQYEQYF
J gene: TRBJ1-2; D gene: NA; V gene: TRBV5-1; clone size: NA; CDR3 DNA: TGCGCTTCACGCCTCGCGGGTTTGAACTATGGCTACACCTTC; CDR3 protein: CASRLAGLNYGYTF